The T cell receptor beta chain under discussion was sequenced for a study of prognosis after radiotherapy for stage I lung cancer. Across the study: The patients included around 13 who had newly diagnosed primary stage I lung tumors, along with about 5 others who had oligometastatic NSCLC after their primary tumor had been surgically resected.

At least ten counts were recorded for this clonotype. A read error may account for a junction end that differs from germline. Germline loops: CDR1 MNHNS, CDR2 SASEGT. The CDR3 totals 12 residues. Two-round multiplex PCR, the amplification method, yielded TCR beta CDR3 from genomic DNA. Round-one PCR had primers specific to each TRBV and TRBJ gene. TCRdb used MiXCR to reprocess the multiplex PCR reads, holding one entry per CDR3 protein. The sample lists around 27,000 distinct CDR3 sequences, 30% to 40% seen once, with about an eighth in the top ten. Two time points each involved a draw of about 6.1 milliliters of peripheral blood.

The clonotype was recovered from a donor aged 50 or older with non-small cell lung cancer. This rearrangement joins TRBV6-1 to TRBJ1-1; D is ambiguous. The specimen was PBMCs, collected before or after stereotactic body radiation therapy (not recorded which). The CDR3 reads CASREGRAEAFF. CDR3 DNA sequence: TGTGCCAGCAGAGAAGGACGGGCTGAAGCTTTCTTT.